Many counts were recorded for the clone carrying this T cell receptor beta chain. Antigen: not known. One entry per CDR3 protein, called by TCRdb with MiXCR from the 5' RACE reads. Of about 230,000 distinct CDR3 sequences in the sample, around 8% were seen once. This CDR3 region has 13 residues. Germline CDR1 KGHSH, CDR2 LQKENI. V lost 6 bases, J lost 9 bases, and 12 bases lay in between. The data derive from a study of CD8 T cells in ankylosing spondylitis. Study conclusions and caveats: What seemed typical of ankylosing spondylitis blood was a TCR beta motif built from roughly eight highly homologous variants. Significant enrichment of disease-linked clones was reported in matched ankylosing spondylitis synovial fluid. Clones that were linked to disease were CD8+ and were relatively rare in peripheral blood.

Sequenced input: blood, either unsorted or a sorted T cell fraction (not recorded which). V usage is TRBV18 and J usage is TRBJ1-6; D gene unclear. The source is a female donor with ankylosing spondylitis or in good health (not recorded which). This CDR3 is CASSPVPRSPLHF. The DNA of the CDR3 is TGTGCCAGCTCCCCGGTCCCGCGTTCACCCCTCCACTTT.